The rows below give T cell receptor beta chains drawn from one sample of a study of vaccination and CD4 T cells after COVID-19. Their antigens remain unidentified. TCRdb itself ran the PCR reads through MiXCR, one entry per CDR3 protein. The table shows 10,000 to 15,000 distinct CDR3 sequences, with approximately 50% occurring only once. The source material was CD4+ T cells from blood, cultured in vitro. The receptors stem from a human donor who had recovered from COVID-19. Both conserved end residues are part of each CDR3.

v_call: TRBV7-2
j_call: TRBJ1-5
cdr3_aa: CASNLDGGGQPQHF

v_call: TRBV5-4
j_call: TRBJ2-3
cdr3_aa: CASGVEVHRSGYTQYF

v_call: TRBV7-3
j_call: TRBJ2-1
cdr3_aa: CASSPQRPGGGNEQFF

v_call: TRBV20-1
j_call: TRBJ2-2
cdr3_aa: CSARDSGTLPGELFF

v_call: TRBV20-1
j_call: TRBJ2-7
cdr3_aa: CSASEARLSSYEQYF

v_call: TRBV6-5
j_call: TRBJ2-1
cdr3_aa: CASSSLASGSNEQFF

v_call: TRBV12-3/TRBV12-4
j_call: TRBJ2-5
cdr3_aa: CASSLTSWRSKETQYF

v_call: TRBV19
j_call: TRBJ1-2
cdr3_aa: CASTPKLGTLAYGYTF

v_call: TRBV7-6
j_call: TRBJ2-2
cdr3_aa: CASSLANRPFTGELFF

v_call: TRBV5-1
j_call: TRBJ2-7
cdr3_aa: CASSLGAGEQYF

v_call: TRBV27
j_call: TRBJ1-5
cdr3_aa: CASGDRGGQPQHF

v_call: TRBV11-2
j_call: TRBJ2-3
cdr3_aa: CASSLRGFSTDTQYF

v_call: TRBV20-1
j_call: TRBJ2-1
cdr3_aa: CSAIWTSGSIYEQFF

v_call: TRBV19
j_call: TRBJ1-5
cdr3_aa: CATERQQGYQPQHF

v_call: TRBV27
j_call: TRBJ2-7
cdr3_aa: CASSSLLAGVRYEQYF

v_call: TRBV20-1
j_call: TRBJ2-1
cdr3_aa: CSAESLAGAPNEQFF

v_call: TRBV19
j_call: TRBJ1-6
cdr3_aa: CASSTTGVSYNSPLHF

v_call: TRBV19
j_call: TRBJ2-7
cdr3_aa: CASSTRARGFYEQYF

v_call: TRBV29-1
j_call: TRBJ1-2
cdr3_aa: CSVGGGYSLGYTF

v_call: TRBV7-8
j_call: TRBJ1-1
cdr3_aa: CASSFTDRGNTEAFF

v_call: TRBV7-3
j_call: TRBJ2-5
cdr3_aa: CASSPRMGETQYF

v_call: TRBV6-1
j_call: TRBJ2-2
cdr3_aa: CASRVTGGAGNTGELFF